A single sample is the source of the 20 T cell receptor beta chains below, sequenced in a study of blood T cells in healthy people across ages (dated by TCRdb to 2014 to 2015). The library was built by means of 5' RACE. A second PCR of roughly 6 to 11 cycles was run with a J-beta primer mix and a sample-barcoded 5' primer. TCRdb trimmed the raw reads at Q25, called clones with MiXCR and kept productive beta chains. When rows share a CDR3 protein, they turn into one entry using the most common DNA and genes. In all, the sample holds approximately 2,000,000 distinct CDR3 sequences, and roughly two fifths of those were seen once. The top ten constitute roughly 23% of the sample. Sequencing was done on a sample of blood. The receptors originated from a human donor in good health.

This sequence joins TRBV18 and TRBJ1-4, with TRBD1 as a possible D gene (6 bases). Deletions cut 0 bases from V and 2 bases from J, with 10 bases between. This CDR3 contains 16 residues. Germline V lookup: CDR1 KGHSH, CDR2 LQKENI. CDR3 sequence (DNA): TGTGCCAGCTCACCACCGGCACAGGGCACTAATGAAAAACTGTTTTTT. Residues: CASSPPAQGTNEKLFF.

V usage is TRBV29-1 and J usage is TRBJ1-1; possibly TRBD1 for D (5 bases). From germline, CDR1 is SQVTM and CDR2 ANQGSEA. Trimming cost V 6 bases and J 0 bases, with 11 bases left between them. This CDR3 comprises 13 residues. The CDR3 DNA reads as TGCAGCGTCTCCCGGGGGTTGAACACTGAAGCTTTCTTT. This translates into CSVSRGLNTEAFF.

This clonotype was seen more than once but under ten times. DNA of the CDR3: TGCAGTCCAGCGGGGCAAGAGACCCAGTACTTC. It translates to CSPAGQETQYF. This chain connects TRBV20-1 to TRBJ2-5; 7 nucleotides line up with TRBD2. The CDR3 extends over 11 amino acids. Germline V gene data show CDR1 as DFQATT and CDR2 as SNEGSKA (reference sequence). Germline trimming cut 8 bases from V and 2 bases from J; bases unmatched to any gene: 2.

The V gene is TRBV11-3, the J gene TRBJ2-1; 10 bases map to TRBD2. With 8 bases clipped from V and 5 bases from J, the junction kept 12 bases outside the gene matches. The CDR3 sequence is 16 residues long. The germline CDR1 and CDR2 sequences are SGHNT and YENEEA. The CDR3 reads CASVGSGGLSHNEQFF. As DNA, the CDR3 is TGTGCCAGCGTGGGTAGCGGGGGGCTGTCCCACAATGAGCAGTTCTTC. The whole variable domain, remainder taken from reference TRBV11-3 and TRBJ2-1, is EAGVVQSPRYKIIEKKQPVAFWCNPISGHNTLYWYLQNLGQGPELLIRYENEEAVDDSQLPKDRFSAERLKGVDSTLKIQPAELGDSAVYLCASVGSGGLSHNEQFFGPGTRLTVL.

The chain joins TRBV7-9 to TRBJ2-2; D is perhaps TRBD2 (5 bases). This CDR3 spans 16 amino acids. The germline V gene encodes CDR1 SEHNR and CDR2 FQNEAQ (reference sequence). Trimming left V 2 bases short and J 0 bases short, with 10 bases between. The CDR3 DNA is TGTGCCAGCAGCTTAATCGGCGGGCCGAACACCGGGGAGCTGTTTTTT. This codes for CASSLIGGPNTGELFF.

V gene TRBV4-1 combines with J gene TRBJ2-5; D may be TRBD2 (6 bases). Trimming removed 2 bases from V and 10 bases from J, with 14 bases in between. Germline-derived CDR1 and CDR2 are MGHRA and YSYEKL. This CDR3 has 13 residues. The CDR3 protein is CASSQRLGEDQYF. CDR3 DNA sequence: TGCGCCAGCAGCCAACGTCTTGGGGAGGACCAGTACTTC.

This clonotype was detected only a few times. The V call is TRBV6-5, the J call TRBJ1-5; weak D call: TRBD1 (5 bases). The germline V gene has CDR1 MNHEY and CDR2 SVGAGI. This CDR3 region has 14 residues. V shed 4 bases and J shed 6 bases, with 13 bases lying between them. DNA of the CDR3: TGTGCCAGCAGTTCCTCGGGGCGCGGTCAGCCCCAGCATTTT. Amino acid sequence: CASSSSGRGQPQHF.

This clonotype was counted between two and nine times. This rearrangement joins TRBV7-8 to TRBJ2-7; 7 nucleotides match TRBD1. V lost 7 bases, J lost 5 bases, and 5 bases stayed unmatched. The length of the CDR3 is 12 residues. Germline-derived CDR1 and CDR2 are SGHVS and FQNEAQ. The CDR3 DNA reads TGTGCCAGCACCAACAGGGGAAACGAGCAGTACTTC. This translates into CASTNRGNEQYF. Full variable domain (missing parts from reference TRBV7-8 and TRBJ2-7): GAGVSQSPRYKVAKRGQDVALRCDPISGHVSLFWYQQALGQGPEFLTYFQNEAQLDKSGLPSDRFFAERPEGSVSTLKIQRTQQEDSAVYLCASTNRGNEQYFGPGTRLTVT.

This clonotype was found a few times. CDR3 sequence reads: CASGKGVGTEAFF. CDR3 nucleotides: TGTGCCAGCGGAAAAGGGGTAGGGACTGAAGCTTTCTTT. The chain combines TRBV9 with TRBJ1-1, with a tentative D call TRBD1 (5 bases). Trimming removed 7 bases at V and 5 bases at J, with 15 bases between. The CDR3 runs 13 residues. Germline-derived CDR1 and CDR2 are SGDLS and YYNGEE.

The chain has TRBV20-1 and TRBJ2-3; D is possibly TRBD2 (5 bases). Trimming pared 5 bases from V and 0 bases from J, leaving 15 bases between. The CDR3 length is 15 residues. The germline CDR1 and CDR2 sequences are DFQATT and SNEGSKA (reference sequence). The CDR3 reads CSAPRTQTSTDTQYF. The CDR3 DNA is TGCAGTGCTCCTCGGACTCAGACTAGCACAGATACGCAGTATTTT.

V gene TRBV21-1 combines with J gene TRBJ2-7. TRBV21-1 is a recognized pseudogene. The CDR3 spans 17 residues. For the CDR3, the DNA is TGTGCCAGCAGCAAAGATGGTGGGCAGAAACCTTCCTACGAGCAGTACTTC. It codes for CASSKDGGQKPSYEQYF.

The chain joins TRBV7-2 to TRBJ2-3; no firm D call. CDR3 length: 13 residues. The germline V gene encodes CDR1 SGHTA and CDR2 FQGNSA. V lost 6 bases and J 2 bases, leaving 9 bases between the germline ends. DNA of the CDR3: TGTGCCAGCAGTGAGCTCGTCACAGATACGCAGTATTTT. Encoded protein: CASSELVTDTQYF. Filled out from reference TRBV7-2 and TRBJ2-3, the complete variable domain reads GAGVSQSPSNKVTEKGKDVELRCDPISGHTALYWYRQSLGQGLEFLIYFQGNSAPDKSGLPSDRFSAERTGGSVSTLTIQRTQQEDSAVYLCASSELVTDTQYFGPGTRLTVL.

This clonotype came up many times. The genes are TRBV4-2 and TRBJ2-3; possibly TRBD2 for D (6 bases). Germline CDR1 and CDR2: LGHNA and YNFKEQ. The CDR3 is 14 residues long. V was clipped by 0 bases and J by 4 bases, with 8 bases between them. CDR3: CASSQDPGADTQYF. CDR3 sequence (DNA): TGTGCCAGCAGCCAAGACCCGGGGGCAGATACGCAGTATTTT.

V is TRBV20-1 and J is TRBJ1-1, with a weak D call TRBD1 (5 bases). Trimming shortened V by 0 bases and J by 0 bases, and 11 bases separated the two germline ends. The CDR3 is made up of 15 amino acids. Per the germline V gene, CDR1 is DFQATT and CDR2 is SNEGSKA (reference sequence). In DNA, the CDR3 is TGCAGTGCTAGAGACCAGGGTACAATGAACACTGAAGCTTTCTTT. Residues: CSARDQGTMNTEAFF.

A remark on this clonotype: Germline is not matched at one junction end, which may reflect a read error. The CDR3 region is CANSFAQQGQYF. The CDR3, as DNA: TGTGCCAACAGCTTCGCCCAGCAGGGGCAGTACTTC. The genes are TRBV13 and TRBJ2-4, with D possibly matching TRBD1 (6 bases). The CDR3 length is 12 residues. In germline, CDR1 is PRHDT, CDR2 FYEKMQ (reference sequence).

The chain recombines TRBV6-1 with TRBJ2-7; 13 bases line up with TRBD2. CDR3 length: 15 residues. V was pared by 8 bases and J by 0 bases, with 4 bases of the junction left unmatched. Germline V gene lookup returns CDR1 MNHNS and CDR2 SASEGT. The CDR3 coding sequence is TGTGCCAGCGAGACTAGCGGGGGGAGCTCCTACGAGCAGTACTTC. Translated, it gives CASETSGGSSYEQYF.

Comments on this clonotype: An end of the junction differs from the germline gene, which may be a read error. The chain combines TRBV28 with TRBJ1-2; no reliable D call. CDR3 length: 14 amino acids. Germline V gene data show CDR1 as MDHEN and CDR2 as SYDVKM. CDR3 residues: CASSSPSEVDGYTF. CDR3 sequence (DNA): TGTGCTAGCAGTTCCCCGTCCGAGGTTGATGGCTACACCTTC.

V usage is TRBV28 and J usage is TRBJ2-1, with unresolved D. The V end lost 6 bases, the J end lost 8 bases, and 14 bases lay between the germline ends. The CDR3 length is 13 residues. The germline V gene encodes CDR1 MDHEN and CDR2 SYDVKM. CDR3 sequence reads: CASRARSADEQFF. CDR3 DNA sequence: TGTGCCAGCAGAGCTCGAAGCGCCGATGAGCAGTTCTTC.

V is TRBV12-3 or TRBV12-4 and J is TRBJ1-1; D not resolved. Trimming cost V 6 bases and J 1 base, with 18 bases left between them. This CDR3 is 16 amino acids long. The CDR3 sequence is CASSFDLFLGNTEAFF. The CDR3 region has the DNA TGTGCCAGCAGCTTTGACCTATTTTTGGGGAACACTGAAGCTTTCTTT.

The chain carries TRBV7-2 and TRBJ2-2, with 8 positions matching TRBD2. With 6 bases clipped from V and 4 bases from J, the junction kept 7 bases outside the gene matches. The CDR3 is 15 amino acids. Per the germline V gene, CDR1 is SGHTA and CDR2 is FQGNSA. CDR3: CTSSNRGGLTGELFF. CDR3 nucleotide sequence: TGTACCAGCAGTAACCGGGGGGGCCTCACCGGGGAGCTGTTTTTT. Based on the CDR3 plus reference TRBV7-2 and TRBJ2-2, the full variable domain is GAGVSQSPSNKVTEKGKDVELRCDPISGHTALYWYRQSLGQGLEFLIYFQGNSAPDKSGLPSDRFSAERTGGSVSTLTIQRTQQEDSAVYLCTSSNRGGLTGELFFGEGSRLTVL.